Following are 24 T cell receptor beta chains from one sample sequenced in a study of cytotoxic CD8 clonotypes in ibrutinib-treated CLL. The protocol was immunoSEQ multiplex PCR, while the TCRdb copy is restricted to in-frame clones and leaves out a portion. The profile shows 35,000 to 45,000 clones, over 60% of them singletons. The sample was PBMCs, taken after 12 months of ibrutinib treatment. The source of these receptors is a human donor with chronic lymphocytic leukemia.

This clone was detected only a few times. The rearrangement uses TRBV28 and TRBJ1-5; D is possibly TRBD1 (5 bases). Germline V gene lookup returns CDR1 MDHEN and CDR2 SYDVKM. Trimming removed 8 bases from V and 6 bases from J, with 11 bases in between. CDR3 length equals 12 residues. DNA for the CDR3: TGTGCCAGCGGATCTCAGGGTCAGCCCCAGCATTTT. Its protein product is CASGSQGQPQHF. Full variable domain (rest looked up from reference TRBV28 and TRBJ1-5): DVKVTQSSRYLVKRTGEKVFLECVQDMDHENMFWYRQDPGLGLRLIYFSYDVKMKEKGDIPEGYSVSREKKERFSLILESASTNQTSMYLCASGSQGQPQHFGDGTRLSIL.

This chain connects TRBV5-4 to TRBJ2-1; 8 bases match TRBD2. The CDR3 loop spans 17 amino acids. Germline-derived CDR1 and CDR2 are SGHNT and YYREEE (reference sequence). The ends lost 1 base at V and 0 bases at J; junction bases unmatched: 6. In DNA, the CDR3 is TGTGCCAGCAGCTTGTCAGCGGGAGCGGGCTCCTACAATGAGCAGTTCTTC. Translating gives CASSLSAGAGSYNEQFF. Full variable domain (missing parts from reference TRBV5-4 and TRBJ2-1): ETGVTQSPTHLIKTRGQQVTLRCSSQSGHNTVSWYQQALGQGPQFIFQYYREEENGRGNFPPRFSGLQFPNYSSELNVNALELDDSALYLCASSLSAGAGSYNEQFFGPGTRLTVL.

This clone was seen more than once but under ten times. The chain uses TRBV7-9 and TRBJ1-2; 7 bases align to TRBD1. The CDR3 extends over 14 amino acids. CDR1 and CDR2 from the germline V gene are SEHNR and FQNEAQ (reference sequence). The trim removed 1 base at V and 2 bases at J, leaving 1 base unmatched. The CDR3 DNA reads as TGTGCCAGCAGCTTAGAGGACAGGAACTATGGCTACACCTTC. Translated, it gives CASSLEDRNYGYTF.

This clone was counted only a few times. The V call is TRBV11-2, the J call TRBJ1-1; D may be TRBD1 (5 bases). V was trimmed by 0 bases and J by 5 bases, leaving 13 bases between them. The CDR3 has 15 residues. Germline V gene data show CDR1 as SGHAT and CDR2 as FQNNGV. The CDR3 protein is CASSLDRTMWTEAFF. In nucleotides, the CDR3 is TGTGCCAGCAGCTTAGATCGGACAATGTGGACTGAAGCTTTCTTT.

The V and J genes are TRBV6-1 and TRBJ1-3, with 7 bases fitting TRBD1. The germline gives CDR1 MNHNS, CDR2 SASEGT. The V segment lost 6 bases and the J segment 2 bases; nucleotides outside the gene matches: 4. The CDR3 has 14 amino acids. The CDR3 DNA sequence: TGTGCCAGCAGAGGTGACAGGGCTGGAAACACCATATATTTT. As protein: CASRGDRAGNTIYF.

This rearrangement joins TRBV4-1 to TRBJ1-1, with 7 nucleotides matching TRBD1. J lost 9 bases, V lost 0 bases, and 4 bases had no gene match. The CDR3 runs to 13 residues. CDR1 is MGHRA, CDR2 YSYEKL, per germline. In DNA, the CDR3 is TGCGCCAGCAGCCAAGACCGGGACAGACAAGCTTTCTTT. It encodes CASSQDRDRQAFF.

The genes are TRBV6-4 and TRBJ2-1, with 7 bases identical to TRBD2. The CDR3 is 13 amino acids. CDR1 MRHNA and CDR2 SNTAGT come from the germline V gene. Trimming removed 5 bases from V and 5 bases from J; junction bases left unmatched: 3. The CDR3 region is CASSRSGNNEQFF. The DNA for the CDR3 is TGTGCCAGCAGTCGGAGCGGGAACAATGAGCAGTTCTTC.

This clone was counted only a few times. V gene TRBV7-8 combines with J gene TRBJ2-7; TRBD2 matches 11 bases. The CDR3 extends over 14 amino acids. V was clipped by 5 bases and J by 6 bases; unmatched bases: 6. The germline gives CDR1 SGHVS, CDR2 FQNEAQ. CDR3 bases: TGTGCCAGCAGCGGGACTAGCGGATCCACCGAGCAGTACTTC. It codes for CASSGTSGSTEQYF.

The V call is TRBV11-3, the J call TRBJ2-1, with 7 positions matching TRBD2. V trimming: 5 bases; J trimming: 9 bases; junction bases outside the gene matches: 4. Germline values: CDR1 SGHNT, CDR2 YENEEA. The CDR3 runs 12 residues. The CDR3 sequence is CASSPGRGEQFF. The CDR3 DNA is TGTGCCAGCAGCCCTGGGAGGGGTGAGCAGTTCTTC.

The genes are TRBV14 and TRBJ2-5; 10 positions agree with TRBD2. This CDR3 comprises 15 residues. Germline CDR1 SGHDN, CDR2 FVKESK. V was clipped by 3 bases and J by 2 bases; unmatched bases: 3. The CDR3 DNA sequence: TGTGCCAGCAGCCAGAGGACTAGCGGACAAGAGACCCAGTACTTC. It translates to CASSQRTSGQETQYF. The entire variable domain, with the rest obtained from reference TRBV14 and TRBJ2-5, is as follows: EAGVTQFPSHSVIEKGQTVTLRCDPISGHDNLYWYRRVMGKEIKFLLHFVKESKQDESGMPNNRFLAERTGGTYSTLKVQPAELEDSGVYFCASSQRTSGQETQYFGPGTRLLVL.

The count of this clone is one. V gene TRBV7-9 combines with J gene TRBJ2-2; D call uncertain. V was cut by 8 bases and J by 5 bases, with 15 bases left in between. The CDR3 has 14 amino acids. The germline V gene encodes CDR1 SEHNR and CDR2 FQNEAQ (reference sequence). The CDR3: CASLVLLATGELFF. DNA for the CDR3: TGTGCCAGCCTTGTACTCCTCGCGACCGGGGAGCTGTTTTTT.

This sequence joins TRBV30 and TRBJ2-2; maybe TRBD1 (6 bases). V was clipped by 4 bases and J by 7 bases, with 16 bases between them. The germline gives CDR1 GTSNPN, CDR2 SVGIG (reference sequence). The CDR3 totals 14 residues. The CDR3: CAWTGLARGGELFF. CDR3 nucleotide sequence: TGTGCCTGGACAGGACTCGCCAGGGGCGGGGAGCTGTTTTTT.

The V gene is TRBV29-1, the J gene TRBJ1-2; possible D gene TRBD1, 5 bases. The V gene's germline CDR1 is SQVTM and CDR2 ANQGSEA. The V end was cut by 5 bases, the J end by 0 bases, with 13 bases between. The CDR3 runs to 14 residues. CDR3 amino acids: CSVSYGGSNYGYTF. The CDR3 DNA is TGCAGCGTTTCCTACGGGGGGTCTAACTATGGCTACACCTTC.

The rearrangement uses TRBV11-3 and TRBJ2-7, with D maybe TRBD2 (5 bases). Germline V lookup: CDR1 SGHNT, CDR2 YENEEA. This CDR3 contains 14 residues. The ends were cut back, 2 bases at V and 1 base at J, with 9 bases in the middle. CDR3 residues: CASSLNPGSYEQYF. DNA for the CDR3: TGTGCCAGCAGCTTAAACCCGGGGTCCTACGAGCAGTACTTC.

CDR3 in amino acids: CASSLATSSYEQYF. DNA for the CDR3: TGTGCCAGCAGCTTGGCGACAAGCTCCTACGAGCAGTACTTC. This chain connects TRBV5-6 to TRBJ2-7, with D unclear. V gave up 0 bases and J gave up 0 bases, with 7 bases separating them. The germline gives CDR1 SGHDT, CDR2 YYEEEE. The CDR3 is 14 amino acids.

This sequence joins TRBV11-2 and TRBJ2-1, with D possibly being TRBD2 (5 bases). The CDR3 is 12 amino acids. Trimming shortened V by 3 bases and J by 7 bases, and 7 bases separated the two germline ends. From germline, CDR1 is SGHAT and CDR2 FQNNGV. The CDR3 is CASSFRGNEQFF. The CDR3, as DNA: TGTGCCAGCAGCTTTCGGGGAAATGAGCAGTTCTTC.

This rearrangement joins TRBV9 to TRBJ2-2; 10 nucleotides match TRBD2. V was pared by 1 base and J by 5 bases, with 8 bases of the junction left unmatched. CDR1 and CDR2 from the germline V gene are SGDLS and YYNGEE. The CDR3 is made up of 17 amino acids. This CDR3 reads CASSVYQAGGGTGELFF. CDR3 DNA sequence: TGTGCCAGCAGCGTATATCAAGCGGGAGGGGGGACCGGGGAGCTGTTTTTT.

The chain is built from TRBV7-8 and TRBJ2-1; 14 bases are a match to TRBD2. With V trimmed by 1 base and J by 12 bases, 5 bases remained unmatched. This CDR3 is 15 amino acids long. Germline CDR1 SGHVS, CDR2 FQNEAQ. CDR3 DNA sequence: TGTGCCAGCAGCTTAGTGGGACTAGCGGGAGAGCGGCAGTTCTTC. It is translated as CASSLVGLAGERQFF.

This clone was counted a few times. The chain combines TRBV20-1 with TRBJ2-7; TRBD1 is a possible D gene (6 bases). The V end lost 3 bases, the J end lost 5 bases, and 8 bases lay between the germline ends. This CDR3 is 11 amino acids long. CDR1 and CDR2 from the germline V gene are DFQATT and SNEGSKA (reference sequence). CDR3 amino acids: CSASQGNEQYF. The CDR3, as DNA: TGCAGTGCTAGCCAGGGGAACGAGCAGTACTTC.

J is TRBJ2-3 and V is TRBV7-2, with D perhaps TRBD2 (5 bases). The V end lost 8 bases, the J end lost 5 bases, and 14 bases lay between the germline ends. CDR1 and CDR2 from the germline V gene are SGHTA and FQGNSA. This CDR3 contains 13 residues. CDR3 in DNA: TGTGCCAGCCGCCTCGGGGTTGGAGATACGCAGTATTTT. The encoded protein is CASRLGVGDTQYF.

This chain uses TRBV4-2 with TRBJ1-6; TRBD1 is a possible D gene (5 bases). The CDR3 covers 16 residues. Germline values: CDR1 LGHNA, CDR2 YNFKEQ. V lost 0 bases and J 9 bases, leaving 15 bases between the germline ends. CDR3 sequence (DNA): TGTGCCAGCAGCCAAGATAGCGGGGGTATTGGTTCACCCCTCCACTTT. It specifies CASSQDSGGIGSPLHF.

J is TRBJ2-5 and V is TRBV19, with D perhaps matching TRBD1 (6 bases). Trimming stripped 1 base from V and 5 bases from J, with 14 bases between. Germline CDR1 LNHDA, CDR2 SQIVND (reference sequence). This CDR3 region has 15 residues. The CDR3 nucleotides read TGTGCCAGTAGTATAGGAATTCAGGGGTCGGAGACCCAGTACTTC. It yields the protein CASSIGIQGSETQYF.

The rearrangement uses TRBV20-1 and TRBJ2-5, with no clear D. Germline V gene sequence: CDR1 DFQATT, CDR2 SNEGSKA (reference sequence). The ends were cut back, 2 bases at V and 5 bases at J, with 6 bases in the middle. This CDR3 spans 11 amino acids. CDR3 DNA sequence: TGCAGTGCTAGAAATAGCGAGACCCAGTACTTC. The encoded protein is CSARNSETQYF.

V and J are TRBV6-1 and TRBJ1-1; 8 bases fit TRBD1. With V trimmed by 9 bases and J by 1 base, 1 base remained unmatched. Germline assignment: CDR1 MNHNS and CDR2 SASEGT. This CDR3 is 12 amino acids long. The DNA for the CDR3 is TGTGCCAGTGGGACAGGGAACACTGAAGCTTTCTTT. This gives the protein CASGTGNTEAFF.